This T cell receptor (beta chain) was recorded in a study of T-cell memory formation after mild COVID-19. Overall study context: Across donors, TCR clusters were largely donor specific. The study's findings and limits: From day 15 to 85, contracting clones were balanced between CD4 and CD8, whereas later expanders leaned toward CD4+. The CD4+ clones that contracted clustered mainly within CM and EM, and the CD8+ clones concentrated in EMRA.

J was trimmed by 7 bases and V by 4 bases; bases with no gene match: 2. The germline CDR1 and CDR2 sequences are SGHRS and YFSETQ. This CDR3 comprises 13 residues. TCRdb fed the 5' RACE reads into MiXCR, producing one record per CDR3 protein. The sample lists some 100,000 distinct CDR3 sequences, roughly 10% occurring once. Only a few counts were recorded for this clonotype. The antigen is unknown. The receptor's source is a man aged 18 to 35 who had mild COVID-19 (a few samples of this study predate the infection). Cell type and time point are not known. Specimen: PBMCs or a T cell subset sorted from them (not recorded which). The chain links TRBV5-1 to TRBJ2-1; the match to TRBD1 covers 10 bases. The CDR3 nucleotides are TGCGCCAGCAGCCGGGACAGGGGAAATGAGCAGTTCTTC. Translated, it gives CASSRDRGNEQFF. Full variable domain (missing parts from reference TRBV5-1 and TRBJ2-1): KAGVTQTPRYLIKTRGQQVTLSCSPISGHRSVSWYQQTPGQGLQFLFEYFSETQRNKGNFPGRFSGRQFSNSRSEMNVSTLELGDSALYLCASSRDRGNEQFFGPGTRLTVL.